This TCR beta chain was captured by sequencing in a study of cytomegalovirus exposure and HLA in healthy donors. Study findings and constraints: Reports indicated that the classifier achieved high specificity and sensitivity in diagnosing cytomegalovirus status. The study put 150 or so TCR beta chains on its list as cytomegalovirus-associated. Researchers reported that three CMV-associated chains were confirmed in vitro as CMV antigen-specific.

V was cut by 4 bases and J by 1 base, with 11 bases left in between. Per germline, CDR1 MNHNY and CDR2 SVGAGI (reference sequence). The CDR3 has 14 residues. Comment on this clone: Its antigen remains unknown.

From the approximately 120-subject validation cohort, which was separate from the roughly 670-subject first cohort, the donors were drawn. Some clones are missing from TCRdb's copy, which holds only in-frame ones; the method was immunoSEQ multiplex PCR. This repertoire shows 150,000 to 200,000 clones, 86% found once; its top ten account for roughly 6.6%. The clonotype was recovered from a young man in good health and CMV-seropositive. Sequencing input: PBMCs. V is TRBV6-6 and J is TRBJ2-7; TRBD2 might be the D (5 bases). In nucleotides, the CDR3 is TGTGCCAGCAGTTTCGACTGGGAGTCCTACGAGCAGTACTTC. Amino acid sequence: CASSFDWESYEQYF.